This T cell receptor (beta chain) was captured in a study of cytomegalovirus exposure and HLA in healthy donors. V lost 4 bases and J lost 3; bases outside the gene matches: 2. The germline V gene encodes CDR1 SGHRS and CDR2 YFSETQ. The CDR3 length is 14 residues. As for the donors, each was a healthy bone marrow donor. Primers included in the PCR were 60 Vbeta and 13 Jbeta primers. The table came from immunoSEQ multiplex PCR; TCRdb's copy has only in-frame clones and leaves some out. The sample records roughly 140,000 clones, around 73% being singletons. The sequenced material came from PBMCs. J is TRBJ2-7 and V is TRBV5-1; 12 nucleotides match TRBD2. The clonotype comes from a human donor in good health. The CDR3 spells CASSTSGRIYEQYF. The CDR3 DNA is TGCGCCAGCAGCACTAGCGGGAGGATCTACGAGCAGTACTTC.